Below are 15 T cell receptor beta chains sequenced from a single sample in a study of CD8+CD57+ T cells in acquired aplastic anemia. TCR beta VDJ combinations and CDR3 sequences were profiled from genomic DNA. One entry per CDR3 protein, called by TCRdb with MiXCR from the reads. The data contain roughly 50,000 distinct CDR3 sequences, around 69% of them singletons. The sample taken for sequencing was sorted CD4+, CD8+, or CD8+CD57+ T cells (not recorded which) from PBMCs. The origin of the receptors is a human donor in good health, serving as a control.

This clonotype was detected ten times or more. V gene TRBV6-4 combines with J gene TRBJ2-1; weak D call: TRBD2 (6 bases). V was cut by 4 bases and J by 9 bases, with 13 bases left in between. This CDR3 contains 13 residues. In germline, CDR1 is MRHNA, CDR2 SNTAGT. CDR3 sequence reads: CASSAGAASEQFF. For the CDR3, the DNA is TGTGCCAGCAGTGCGGGAGCGGCGTCTGAGCAGTTCTTC.

The chain uses TRBV7-9 and TRBJ2-7; a possible D gene is TRBD1 (6 bases). This CDR3 comprises 14 residues. The germline V and J ends were trimmed by 5 bases and 2 bases, with 13 bases remaining between them. In germline, CDR1 is SEHNR, CDR2 FQNEAQ (reference sequence). DNA of the CDR3: TGTGCCAGCAGCAGAGGGGGAAGGACCTACGAGCAGTACTTC. Translation gives CASSRGGRTYEQYF.

Only a few counts were recorded for this clonotype. The chain joins TRBV19 to TRBJ1-1; the D gene is possibly TRBD1 (5 bases). The V and J ends lost 5 bases and 2 bases respectively, with 9 bases between them. From germline, CDR1 is LNHDA and CDR2 SQIVND (reference sequence). The CDR3 runs to 13 residues. CDR3 sequence (DNA): TGTGCCAGTAGTCTAGGGACTAACACTGAAGCTTTCTTT. Translation: CASSLGTNTEAFF.

CDR3 coding DNA: TGTGCCAGCAGCAGGGCCCCAACTTCACCCCTCCACTTT. It yields the protein CASSRAPTSPLHF. The genes are TRBV25-1 and TRBJ1-6; D may be TRBD1 (5 bases). V lost 6 bases, J lost 9 bases, and 12 bases lay in between. The CDR3 is 13 residues long. Germline CDR1 is MGHDK and CDR2 is SYGVNS.

This clonotype was recorded many times. The CDR3 spells CASSQDRGVAHGYTF. In nucleotides, the CDR3 is TGTGCCAGCAGTCAGGACAGGGGGGTGGCCCATGGCTACACCTTC. This rearrangement joins TRBV7-9 to TRBJ1-2; 10 bases are a match to TRBD1. With V trimmed by 6 bases and J by 6 bases, 10 bases remained unmatched. Germline V gives CDR1 SEHNR, CDR2 FQNEAQ (reference sequence). The CDR3 is made up of 15 amino acids.

This clonotype was seen more than once but under ten times. J is TRBJ2-3 and V is TRBV25-1, with 16 bases fitting TRBD2. The CDR3 covers 19 residues. Trimming cost V 2 bases and J 3 bases; bases outside gene matches: 8. CDR1 is MGHDK and CDR2 is SYGVNS in the germline V gene. The CDR3 bases are TGTGCCAGCAGTGAAGGGACTAGCGGGGGGGGTAAGGAGACAGATACGCAGTATTTT. Protein: CASSEGTSGGGKETDTQYF.

The chain employs TRBV10-2 and TRBJ1-2, with D maybe TRBD1 (6 bases). The V gene's germline CDR1 is WSHSY and CDR2 SAAADI. The CDR3 covers 16 residues. Trimming stripped 0 bases from V and 4 bases from J, with 15 bases between. The CDR3 coding sequence is TGCGCCAGCAGTGAGTCGGGGGCAGGGGTCCGCTATGGCTACACCTTC. Translation gives CASSESGAGVRYGYTF.

This clonotype has a count of ten or more. V is TRBV12-3 or TRBV12-4 and J is TRBJ2-2; no reliable D call. The CDR3 consists of 14 residues. V gave up 3 bases and J gave up 1 base, with 6 bases separating them. CDR3 nucleotides: TGTGCCAGCAGTTTCCCAGGGAACACCGGGGAGCTGTTTTTT. Encoded protein: CASSFPGNTGELFF.

This sequence joins TRBV20-1 and TRBJ2-7, with a tentative D call TRBD1 (5 bases). Germline lookup yields CDR1 DFQATT and CDR2 SNEGSKA (reference sequence). The V and J ends lost 3 bases and 6 bases respectively, with 15 bases between them. The CDR3 has 13 amino acids. DNA for the CDR3: TGCAGTGCTAGTGGGCAGGGTATGTCCGAGCAGTACTTC. It translates to CSASGQGMSEQYF.

The gene calls are TRBV27 and TRBJ1-2; D call uncertain. This CDR3 region has 13 residues. Germline-derived CDR1 and CDR2 are MNHEY and SMNVEV (reference sequence). Trimming left V 2 bases short and J 4 bases short, with 8 bases between. The CDR3, as DNA: TGTGCCAGCAGTTTAGGGAACCTCTATGGCTACACCTTC. It encodes CASSLGNLYGYTF.

This rearrangement joins TRBV7-8 to TRBJ2-7; D is uncertain. CDR1 SGHVS and CDR2 FQNEAQ come from the germline V gene. The CDR3 extends over 13 amino acids. The V and J ends lost 1 base and 3 bases respectively, with 7 bases between them. The CDR3 region has the DNA TGTGCCAGCAGCTTAGTTGCGGACTACGAGCAGTACTTC. The encoded protein is CASSLVADYEQYF.

The chain is built from TRBV7-9 and TRBJ2-7; D not certain. The CDR3 is 11 amino acids. Trimming shortened V by 5 bases and J by 7 bases, and 9 bases separated the two germline ends. Germline CDR1 reads SEHNR; CDR2 reads FQNEAQ (reference sequence). DNA of the CDR3: TGTGCCAGCAGCACGGAATTTGAGCAGTACTTC. This sequence encodes CASSTEFEQYF.

The chain couples TRBV5-6 to TRBJ1-1, with D hard to call. V was pared by 0 bases and J by 0 bases, with 3 bases between. CDR1 is SGHDT, CDR2 YYEEEE, per germline. The CDR3 loop spans 13 amino acids. The CDR3 DNA follows: TGTGCCAGCAGCTTGGCCCTGAACACTGAAGCTTTCTTT. Translation gives CASSLALNTEAFF.

This clonotype was observed a handful of times. A much larger clone lies a single base off, so this may be a read error. The chain is built from TRBV28 and TRBJ2-7; perhaps TRBD1 as D (6 bases). The V and J ends lost 5 bases and 5 bases respectively, with 7 bases between them. CDR3 length: 11 amino acids. Germline lookup yields CDR1 MDHEN and CDR2 SYDVKM. This CDR3 reads CASSAGDEQYF. In DNA form, the CDR3 reads TGTGCCAGCAGTGCAGGGGACGAGCAGTACTTC.

The chain uses TRBV5-5 and TRBJ2-7; D gene ambiguous. CDR3 size: 15 residues. The germline V gene encodes CDR1 SGHKS and CDR2 YYEKEE (reference sequence). Between the trimmed V and J ends, which lost 4 bases and 4 bases, there was a span of 18 bases. CDR3 region: CASSDTTYQDYEQYF. CDR3 coding DNA: TGTGCCAGCAGCGACACCACCTATCAAGATTACGAGCAGTACTTC. Based on the CDR3 plus reference TRBV5-5 and TRBJ2-7, the full variable domain is DAGVTQSPTHLIKTRGQQVTLRCSPISGHKSVSWYQQVLGQGPQFIFQYYEKEERGRGNFPDRFSARQFPNYSSELNVNALLLGDSALYLCASSDTTYQDYEQYFGPGTRLTVT.